This T cell receptor beta chain was obtained from a study of T cells in Graves' hyperthyroidism and ophthalmopathy. This clonotype came up many times. An end of the junction does not agree with germline; a read error may underlie this. RNA transcripts gave rise to amplified TCR beta CDR3 regions. In the first-round RT-PCR of the TCR CDR3, the HTBI primer set was used. TCRdb reprocessed the multiplex PCR reads via MiXCR and lists one record per CDR3 protein. The sample carries approximately 400,000 distinct CDR3 sequences, more than 11% recorded once. The CDR3 has 16 residues. Germline V gives CDR1 MNHNS, CDR2 SASEGT.

The chain links TRBV6-1 to TRBJ2-3; 12 positions agree with TRBD2. Sequenced input: blood. The receptor was isolated from a woman aged 55-69 years with Graves' hyperthyroidism. The chain's CDR3 is CASSAQTSGSKDTQYF. The DNA of the CDR3 is TGTGCCAGCAGTGCACAGACTAGCGGGAGCAAAGATACGCAGTATTTT.